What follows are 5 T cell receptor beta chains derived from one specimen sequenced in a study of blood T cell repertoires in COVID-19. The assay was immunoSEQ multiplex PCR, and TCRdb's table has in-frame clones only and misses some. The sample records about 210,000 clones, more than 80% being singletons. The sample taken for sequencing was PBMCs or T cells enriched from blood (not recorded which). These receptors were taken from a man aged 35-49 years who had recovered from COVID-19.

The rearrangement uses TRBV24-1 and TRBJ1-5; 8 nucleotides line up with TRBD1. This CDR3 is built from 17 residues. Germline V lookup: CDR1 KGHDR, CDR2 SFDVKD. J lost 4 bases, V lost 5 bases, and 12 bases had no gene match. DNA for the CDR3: TGTGCCACCAGTGCCGGAGGACAGGGTGGGGAAAATCAGCCCCAGCATTTT. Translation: CATSAGGQGGENQPQHF.

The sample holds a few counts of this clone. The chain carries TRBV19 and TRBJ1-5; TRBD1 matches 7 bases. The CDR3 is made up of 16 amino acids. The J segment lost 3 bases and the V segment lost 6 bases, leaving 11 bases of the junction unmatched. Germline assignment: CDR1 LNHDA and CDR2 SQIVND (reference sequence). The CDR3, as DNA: TGTGCCAGTAGCCCGCGGGGGGACAGCCTCAATCAGCCCCAGCATTTT. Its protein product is CASSPRGDSLNQPQHF.

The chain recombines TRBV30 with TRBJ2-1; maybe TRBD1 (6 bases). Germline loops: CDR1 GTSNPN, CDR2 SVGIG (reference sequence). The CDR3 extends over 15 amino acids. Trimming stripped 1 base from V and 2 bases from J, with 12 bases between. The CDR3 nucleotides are TGTGCCTGGAGTGCCGGGACATCCGCCTACAATGAGCAGTTCTTC. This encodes CAWSAGTSAYNEQFF.

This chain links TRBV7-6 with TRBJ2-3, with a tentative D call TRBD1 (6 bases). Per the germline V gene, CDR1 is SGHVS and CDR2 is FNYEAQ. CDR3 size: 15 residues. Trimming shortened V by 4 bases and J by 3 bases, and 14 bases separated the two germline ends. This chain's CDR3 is CASSSPLGQTDTQYF. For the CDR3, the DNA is TGTGCCAGCAGCTCCCCTCTGGGACAAACAGATACGCAGTATTTT.

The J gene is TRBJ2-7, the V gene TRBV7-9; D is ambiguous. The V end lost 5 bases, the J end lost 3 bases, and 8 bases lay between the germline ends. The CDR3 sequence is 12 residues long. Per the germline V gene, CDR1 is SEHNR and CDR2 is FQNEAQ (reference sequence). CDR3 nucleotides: TGTGCCAGCAGCCCCCTACGCTACGAGCAGTACTTC. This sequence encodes CASSPLRYEQYF.